The clone carrying this T cell receptor (beta chain) was seen repeatedly, ten times or more. The sample comes from a study of regulatory T cells in long-lasting Graves disease. The time point denotes: newly diagnosed GD, antithyroid drugs for less than 3 months. Scientists built the TCR library using RNA that was extracted from PBMCs. Germline V gene sequence: CDR1 SQVTM, CDR2 ANQGSEA. The V end lost 0 bases, the J end lost 7 bases, and 13 bases lay between the germline ends. This CDR3 spans 13 amino acids. Arm-PCR of CDR3 regions and iRepertoire HTBI primers were the basis on which TCR beta libraries were built. In the source study's methods: Overall, samples carried roughly 60 TRBV and about 15 TRBJ segments. TCRdb fed the multiplex PCR reads into MiXCR, producing one record per CDR3 protein. The V and J calls reflect TCRdb's pipeline rather than the authors' work. The sample yields about 520,000 distinct CDR3 sequences, approximately 12% seen once.

These same records also appear under a second study, on T cells in Graves' hyperthyroidism and ophthalmopathy. That report adds: Stable hyperthyroidism: no ophthalmopathy progression over 18 months of follow-up. Based on clinical symptoms, serum thyroxine and TRAb, thyroid ultrasound and orbital computed tomography, diagnoses were reached.

The specimen was peripheral blood mononuclear cells (PBMCs), collected at new diagnosis, from a patient treated with antithyroid drugs. The receptor comes from a woman in her thirties with Graves disease. J is TRBJ2-7 and V is TRBV29-1; D is undetermined. Written as DNA, the CDR3 is TGCAGCGTTGAAGATCTCTGGTCAAAGGAGCAGTACTTC. It yields the protein CSVEDLWSKEQYF.